This TCR beta chain was captured in a study of beta chain features in type 1 diabetes. Across the study: The samples had approximately 100,000,000 sorted cells examined in all. Study findings and constraints: It was among patients, rather than healthy donors, that naive, central memory and Treg TCRB repertoires appeared more similar. Equally in patients and controls, shorter templates might have been favored by PCR.

Expressed TCRB transcripts were sequenced because the isolated RNA had all been reverse transcribed beforehand. Profiling relied on immunoSEQ multiplex PCR, and the TCRdb table lists in-frame clones only, not all of them. The data hold hundreds of thousands of clones, with 8% observed a single time. The CDR3 length is 14 residues. The V and J ends lost 6 bases and 3 bases respectively, with 15 bases between them. Germline V gives CDR1 SGHTA, CDR2 FQGNSA. As concerns this clone: Its antigen is unknown.

The V gene is TRBV7-2, the J gene TRBJ2-7; no reliable D call. The sample taken for sequencing was central memory CD4+ T cells from blood. The sequence was obtained from a woman aged 18-35 years in good health. CDR3 bases: TGTGCCAGCAGATTGGCGCCCTCCATCTACGAGCAGTACTTC. This gives the protein CASRLAPSIYEQYF.